A selection of T cell receptor beta chains follows, all from one sample in a study of blood T cell repertoires in COVID-19. Method: immunoSEQ multiplex PCR; TCRdb's copy keeps in-frame clones and lacks some. The data contain a few hundred thousand clones, approximately 87% of them seen just once; the ten biggest clones take up roughly 1.9%. Sequencing was carried out using PBMCs or T cells enriched from blood (not recorded which). These receptors originate from a middle-aged man in a cohort exposed to, infected with or recovered from COVID-19 (not recorded which). Each CDR3 is given with its conserved first and last residue. The order of the fields is CDR3 DNA, CDR3 protein, D gene, CDR3 length, J gene, V gene, clone size. D genes are given only for firm matches. Rows may omit the clone size; those that give it use once, few, many or a size class.

TGTGCCAGCACCCCAGGGGTAAGGGGACACCAAGAGACCCAGTACTTC | CASTPGVRGHQETQYF | NA | 16 | TRBJ2-5 | TRBV7-9 | NA
TGTGCCCGGGACTCCTACAACTATGGCTACACCTTC | CARDSYNYGYTF | NA | 12 | TRBJ1-2 | TRBV30 | NA
TGCAGCGTTGAGAGGCAGAGCGGGGTCTCCTACAATGAGCAGTTCTTC | CSVERQSGVSYNEQFF | TRBD2 | 16 | TRBJ2-1 | TRBV29-1 | NA
TGTGCCAGCAGGCAACAGGGGACCGGGGAGCTGTTTTTT | CASRQQGTGELFF | TRBD1 | 13 | TRBJ2-2 | TRBV12-3/TRBV12-4 | NA
TGCGCCAGCAGCCAAGATGACTACACAGATACGCAGTATTTT | CASSQDDYTDTQYF | NA | 14 | TRBJ2-3 | TRBV4-1 | NA
TGTGCCAGCAGTGAACTAGACTACAATGAGCAGTTCTTC | CASSELDYNEQFF | NA | 13 | TRBJ2-1 | TRBV6-4 | NA
TGCGCCAGCGGTAAGGGAGACCGAGGCACAGATACGCAGTATTTT | CASGKGDRGTDTQYF | NA | 15 | TRBJ2-3 | TRBV5-1 | NA
TGCGCCAGCAGCCAAGATGGACAGGTCGACGAGCAGTACTTC | CASSQDGQVDEQYF | TRBD1 | 14 | TRBJ2-7 | TRBV4-1 | NA
TGTGCCAGCAGCCCCCAAACGGGACTACTTTACGAGCAGTACTTC | CASSPQTGLLYEQYF | TRBD2 | 15 | TRBJ2-7 | TRBV7-6 | few
TGTGCCAGCAGTTCCGGGACAGGCGGTTTGTGGGAGCAGTTCTTC | CASSSGTGGLWEQFF | TRBD1 | 15 | TRBJ2-1 | TRBV28 | NA
TGTGCCAGCAGCTTGGGGGCCCAACAGGGGCTTGGTAATTCACCCCTCCACTTT | CASSLGAQQGLGNSPLHF | TRBD1 | 18 | TRBJ1-6 | TRBV5-4 | once
TGTGCCACCAGCAGAGATCGGACTAGCGGAATCAATGAGCAGTTCTTC | CATSRDRTSGINEQFF | TRBD2 | 16 | TRBJ2-1 | TRBV15 | NA
TGTGCCAGCAAGCGGACGGCAACTAATGAAAAACTGTTTTTT | CASKRTATNEKLFF | NA | 14 | TRBJ1-4 | TRBV27 | NA
TGCGCCAGCAGCTCTCAGGGGAACACTGAAGCTTTCTTT | CASSSQGNTEAFF | NA | 13 | TRBJ1-1 | TRBV5-1 | NA
TGTGCCAGCAGCTTATCCGAGGGTTCCTACGAGCAGTACTTC | CASSLSEGSYEQYF | NA | 14 | TRBJ2-7 | TRBV7-6 | NA
TGTGCCAGCAGTTTTTACCGACAGGGTACCCATGGCTACACCTTC | CASSFYRQGTHGYTF | TRBD1 | 15 | TRBJ1-2 | TRBV28 | NA
TGTGCCAGCAGCCAAACCACAAGTTCTGGAAACACCATATATTTT | CASSQTTSSGNTIYF | NA | 15 | TRBJ1-3 | TRBV4-2 | NA
TGTGCCAGCAGCTTATCCGGGACTAGCGGGAGATTGTTCTTC | CASSLSGTSGRLFF | TRBD2 | 14 | TRBJ2-1 | TRBV7-2 | NA
TGTGCCAGCAGCGCGGGACAGGGTGAAAAACTGTTTTTT | CASSAGQGEKLFF | TRBD1 | 13 | TRBJ1-4 | TRBV6-4 | NA
TGCGCCAGCAGCCAACAGGGGGTTAATGAAAAACTGTTTTTT | CASSQQGVNEKLFF | TRBD1 | 14 | TRBJ1-4 | TRBV5-1 | NA
TGTGCCAGCAGCCCTGCCGGCTCTGGAAACACCATATATTTT | CASSPAGSGNTIYF | NA | 14 | TRBJ1-3 | TRBV5-5 | NA
TGTGCCAGCAGTGAATTCCAGGGAATGTTAAGCCAGCCCCAGCATTTT | CASSEFQGMLSQPQHF | NA | 16 | TRBJ1-5 | TRBV6-1 | NA